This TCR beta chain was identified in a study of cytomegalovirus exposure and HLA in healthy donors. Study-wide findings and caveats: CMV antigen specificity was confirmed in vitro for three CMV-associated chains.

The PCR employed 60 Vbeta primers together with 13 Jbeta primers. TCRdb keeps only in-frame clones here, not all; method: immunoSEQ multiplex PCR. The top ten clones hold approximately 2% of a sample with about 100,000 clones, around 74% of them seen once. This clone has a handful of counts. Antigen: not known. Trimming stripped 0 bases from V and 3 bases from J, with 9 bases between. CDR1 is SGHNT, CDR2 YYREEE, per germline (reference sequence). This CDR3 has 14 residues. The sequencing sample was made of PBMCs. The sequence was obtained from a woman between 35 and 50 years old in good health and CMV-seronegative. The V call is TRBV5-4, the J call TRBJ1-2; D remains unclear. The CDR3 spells CASSLETGYYGYTF. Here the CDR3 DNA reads TGTGCCAGCAGCTTGGAGACGGGATACTATGGCTACACCTTC.